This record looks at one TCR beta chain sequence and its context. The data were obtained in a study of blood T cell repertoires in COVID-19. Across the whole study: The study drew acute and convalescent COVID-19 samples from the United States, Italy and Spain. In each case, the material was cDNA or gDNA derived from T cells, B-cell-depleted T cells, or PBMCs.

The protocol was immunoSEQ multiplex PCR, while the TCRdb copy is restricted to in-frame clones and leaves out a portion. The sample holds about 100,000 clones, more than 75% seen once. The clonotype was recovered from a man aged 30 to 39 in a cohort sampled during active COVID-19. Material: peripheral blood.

The CDR3 protein is CASSLARTHLSYEQYF. The CDR3 DNA follows: TGTGCCAGCAGCTTAGCTCGGACTCATCTCTCCTACGAGCAGTACTTC. The chain employs TRBV13 and TRBJ2-7, with D maybe TRBD2 (5 bases). Between the trimmed V and J ends, which lost 1 base and 0 bases, there was a span of 13 bases. The CDR3 consists of 16 residues. Germline V lookup: CDR1 PRHDT, CDR2 FYEKMQ (reference sequence).